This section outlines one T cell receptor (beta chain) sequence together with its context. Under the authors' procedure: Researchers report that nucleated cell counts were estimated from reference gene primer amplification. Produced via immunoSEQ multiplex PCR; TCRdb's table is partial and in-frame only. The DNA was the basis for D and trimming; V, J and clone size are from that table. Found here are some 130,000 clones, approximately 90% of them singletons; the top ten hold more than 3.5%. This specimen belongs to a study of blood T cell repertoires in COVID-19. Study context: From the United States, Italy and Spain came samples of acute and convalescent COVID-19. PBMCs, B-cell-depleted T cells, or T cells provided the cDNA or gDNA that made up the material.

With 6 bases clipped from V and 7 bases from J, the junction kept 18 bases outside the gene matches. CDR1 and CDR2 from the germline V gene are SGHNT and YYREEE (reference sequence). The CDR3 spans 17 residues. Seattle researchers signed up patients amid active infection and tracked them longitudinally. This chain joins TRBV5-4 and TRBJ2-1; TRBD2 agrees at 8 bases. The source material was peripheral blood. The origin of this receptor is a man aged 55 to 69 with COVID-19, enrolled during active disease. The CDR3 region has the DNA TGTGCCAGCACCCTTTATCGGGGGGGCCAAGTTATTAATGAGCAGTTCTTC. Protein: CASTLYRGGQVINEQFF.